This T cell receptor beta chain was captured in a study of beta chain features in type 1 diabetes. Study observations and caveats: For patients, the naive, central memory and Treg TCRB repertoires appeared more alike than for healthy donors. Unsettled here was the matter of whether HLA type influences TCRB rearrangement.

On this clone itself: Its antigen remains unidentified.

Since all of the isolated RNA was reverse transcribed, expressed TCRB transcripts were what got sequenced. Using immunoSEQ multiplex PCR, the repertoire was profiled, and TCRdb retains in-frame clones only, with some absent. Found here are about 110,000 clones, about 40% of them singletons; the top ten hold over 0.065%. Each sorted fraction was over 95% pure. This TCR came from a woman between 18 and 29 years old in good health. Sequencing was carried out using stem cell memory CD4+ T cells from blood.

For the CDR3, the DNA is TGTGCCAGCAGCCCCCGGGGGCCGACAGGGCGGGAGACCCAGTACTTC. It translates to CASSPRGPTGRETQYF. This chain uses TRBV7-3 with TRBJ2-5; TRBD1 might be the D (7 bases). Trimming removed 5 bases at V and 5 bases at J, with 21 bases between. The CDR3 extends over 16 amino acids. In germline, CDR1 is SGHTA, CDR2 FQGTGA.